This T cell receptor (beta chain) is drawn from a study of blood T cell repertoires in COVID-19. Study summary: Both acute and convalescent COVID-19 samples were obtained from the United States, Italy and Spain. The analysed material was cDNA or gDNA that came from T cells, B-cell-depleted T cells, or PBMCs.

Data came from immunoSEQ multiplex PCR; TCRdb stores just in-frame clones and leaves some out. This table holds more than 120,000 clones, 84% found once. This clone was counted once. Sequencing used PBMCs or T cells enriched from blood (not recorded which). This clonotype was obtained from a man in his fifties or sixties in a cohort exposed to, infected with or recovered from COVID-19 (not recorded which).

The CDR3 protein is CASSLSRELDNEQFF. CDR3 DNA sequence: TGTGCCAGCAGCTTAAGCCGCGAGCTAGACAATGAGCAGTTCTTC. The chain has TRBV7-9 and TRBJ2-1, with unresolved D. V dropped 2 bases and J dropped 5 bases, with 13 bases sitting between them. The V gene's germline CDR1 is SEHNR and CDR2 FQNEAQ (reference sequence). The CDR3 is made up of 15 amino acids.